The 5 T cell receptor beta chains below all came from one sample that was sequenced in a study of blood T cell repertoires in COVID-19. Here immunoSEQ multiplex PCR was the method, and the copy in TCRdb shows in-frame clones only, minus some. The sample has about 240,000 clones, about 81% seen once. Source material: peripheral blood. These receptors all stem from a woman of 80 years or more with COVID-19, enrolled during active disease.

V and J are TRBV13 and TRBJ1-1; perhaps TRBD1 as D (5 bases). Germline V gene data show CDR1 as PRHDT and CDR2 as FYEKMQ (reference sequence). The CDR3 runs 16 residues. Between the trimmed V and J ends, which lost 4 bases and 4 bases, there was a span of 19 bases. CDR3 sequence: CASSSKHTGGSTEAFF. DNA for the CDR3: TGTGCCAGCAGCTCCAAACACACTGGGGGGAGCACTGAAGCTTTCTTT.

The count of this clone is one. This sequence joins TRBV2 and TRBJ2-5; tentatively, D is TRBD1 (8 bases). This CDR3 region has 14 residues. Germline V lookup: CDR1 SNHLY, CDR2 FYNNEI. V was clipped by 6 bases and J by 7 bases, with 18 bases between them. The CDR3 region is CASRTGQGGGTQYF. CDR3 nucleotides: TGTGCCAGCAGAACCGGACAGGGCGGGGGGACCCAGTACTTC.

The chain joins TRBV18 to TRBJ1-1; D gene ambiguous. The CDR3 runs to 14 residues. Germline CDR1 KGHSH, CDR2 LQKENI. Trimming took 2 bases from V and 1 from J, leaving 8 bases between them. The CDR3 DNA reads TGTGCCAGCTCACCATTTCCGGGGAACACTGAAGCTTTCTTT. This codes for CASSPFPGNTEAFF.

In its sample, this clone was seen a few times. The rearrangement links TRBV5-1 to TRBJ1-2; 8 bases are shared with TRBD1. CDR3 length equals 15 residues. The germline V gene has CDR1 SGHRS and CDR2 YFSETQ. With 3 bases clipped from V and 8 bases from J, the junction kept 12 bases outside the gene matches. CDR3 sequence reads: CASSSTGGRLDGYTF. CDR3 DNA: TGCGCCAGCAGCTCCACAGGGGGACGACTTGACGGCTACACCTTC.

This CDR3 reads CASSRGEAFF. The DNA of the CDR3 is TGTGCCAGCAGCCGGGGTGAAGCTTTCTTT. This sequence joins TRBV13 and TRBJ1-1, with D hard to call. V was trimmed by 5 bases and J by 7 bases, leaving 5 bases between them. CDR1 is PRHDT, CDR2 FYEKMQ, per germline (reference sequence). The CDR3 length is 10 residues.